The clone carrying this T cell receptor beta chain was counted a few times. No antigen is known for it. Amplification used 60 Vbeta primers and 13 Jbeta primers. TCRdb's table, derived via immunoSEQ multiplex PCR, lists solely in-frame clones and lacks some. The table has 90,000 or so clones, approximately 78% seen once. Trimming took 4 bases from V and 3 from J, leaving 10 bases between them. Looked up from germline, CDR1 is SGHDT and CDR2 is YYEEEE. CDR3 size: 13 residues. The sample belongs to a study of cytomegalovirus exposure and HLA in healthy donors. General observations from the study: It has been reported that TCR beta sequences accurately predicted the HLA-A and HLA-B alleles of most subjects.

The sample was PBMCs. The V gene is TRBV5-6, the J gene TRBJ1-2; D is uncertain. The sequence came from a male donor in good health and CMV-seropositive. The CDR3 nucleotides are TGTGCCAGCAGCCCTGGGAGACACTATGGCTACACCTTC. Encoded protein: CASSPGRHYGYTF. The entire variable domain, with the rest obtained from reference TRBV5-6 and TRBJ1-2, is as follows: DAGVTQSPTHLIKTRGQQVTLRCSPKSGHDTVSWYQQALGQGPQFIFQYYEEEERQRGNFPDRFSGHQFPNYSSELNVNALLLGDSALYLCASSPGRHYGYTFGSGTRLTVV.